Below, 32 T cell receptor beta chains from the same sample are listed, as sequenced in a study of cytotoxic CD8 clonotypes in ibrutinib-treated CLL. Assay: immunoSEQ multiplex PCR; the TCRdb copy retains only in-frame clones and omits some. The table records about 300,000 clones, 67% of them present only once. The sample consisted of PBMCs, taken after 36 months of ibrutinib treatment. All receptors derive from a human donor with chronic lymphocytic leukemia.

This clone was observed a single time. The genes are TRBV7-8 and TRBJ1-5; TRBD1 might be the D (6 bases). Looked up from germline, CDR1 is SGHVS and CDR2 is FQNEAQ. The CDR3 sequence is 18 residues long. Trimming stripped 4 bases from V and 0 bases from J, with 19 bases between. The DNA for the CDR3 is TGTGCCAGCAGCTCAGACCGCCTGAGGGGGGATAGCAATCAGCCCCAGCATTTT. This gives the protein CASSSDRLRGDSNQPQHF.

The genes are TRBV7-8 and TRBJ2-7; 8 bases fit TRBD1. This CDR3 has 14 residues. Looked up from germline, CDR1 is SGHVS and CDR2 is FQNEAQ. Trimming took 2 bases from V and 3 from J; bases not matched to a gene: 3. The CDR3 here is CASSLQGAYYEQYF. The CDR3 DNA follows: TGTGCCAGCAGCTTACAGGGGGCCTACTACGAGCAGTACTTC. The whole variable domain, remainder taken from reference TRBV7-8 and TRBJ2-7, is GAGVSQSPRYKVAKRGQDVALRCDPISGHVSLFWYQQALGQGPEFLTYFQNEAQLDKSGLPSDRFFAERPEGSVSTLKIQRTQQEDSAVYLCASSLQGAYYEQYFGPGTRLTVT.

V usage is TRBV7-9 and J usage is TRBJ2-5; TRBD2 might be the D (6 bases). Germline loops: CDR1 SEHNR, CDR2 FQNEAQ (reference sequence). Trimming left V 5 bases short and J 3 bases short, with 10 bases between. The CDR3 is 13 amino acids. The DNA of the CDR3 is TGTGCCAGCAGCCGACGCGGGGAAGAGACCCAGTACTTC. Its translation: CASSRRGEETQYF.

V gene TRBV9 combines with J gene TRBJ2-2; tentative D call: TRBD2 (6 bases). This CDR3 is 13 amino acids long. Per the germline V gene, CDR1 is SGDLS and CDR2 is YYNGEE. V was pared by 5 bases and J by 3 bases, with 8 bases between. CDR3 bases: TGTGCCAGCAGTCCGGGGGACACCGGGGAGCTGTTTTTT. Protein product: CASSPGDTGELFF.

The chain links TRBV5-1 to TRBJ2-7, with unresolved D. V lost 3 bases to trimming and J lost 2 bases, with 9 bases between them. Per the germline V gene, CDR1 is SGHRS and CDR2 is YFSETQ. The CDR3 is 13 amino acids. The CDR3 bases are TGCGCCAGCAGCTCCCCCCTACCCTACGAGCAGTACTTC. It codes for CASSSPLPYEQYF.

This chain connects TRBV12-2 to TRBJ2-7; TRBD2 is the table's D call and was not checked against the DNA. TRBV12-2 has pseudogene status. The CDR3 length is 19 residues. CDR3 nucleotide sequence: TGTGCAAGTCGCTTAGATAGTGGGTCAGCGGGAGGATCGGACTACGAGCAGTACTTC. Protein sequence: CASRLDSGSAGGSDYEQYF.

V is TRBV7-2 and J is TRBJ2-4; 7 bases map to TRBD2. Losses at the gene ends were 2 bases for V and 9 bases for J; bases not matched to a gene: 10. The CDR3 runs 15 residues. The germline gives CDR1 SGHTA, CDR2 FQGNSA. This CDR3 is CASSLRLAPNPIQYF. The CDR3 nucleotides read TGTGCCAGCAGCTTAAGACTAGCCCCCAACCCCATTCAGTACTTC.

This chain connects TRBV29-1 to TRBJ2-6; either TRBD1 or TRBD2 may supply D (5 bases each). V shed 4 bases and J shed 0 bases, with 10 bases lying between them. Germline CDR1 SQVTM, CDR2 ANQGSEA. The CDR3 consists of 15 residues. This chain's CDR3 is CSVGDGSSGANVLTF. Written as DNA, the CDR3 is TGCAGCGTTGGGGACGGTAGCTCTGGGGCCAACGTCCTGACTTTC.

The chain combines TRBV6-9 with TRBJ2-5, with unresolved D. Between the trimmed V and J ends, which lost 5 bases and 4 bases, there was a span of 8 bases. In germline, CDR1 is MNHGY, CDR2 SVAAGI. CDR3 length: 12 residues. CDR3 sequence: CASSRPRETQYF. CDR3 coding DNA: TGTGCCAGCAGTCGACCCAGAGAGACCCAGTACTTC.

V usage is TRBV28 and J usage is TRBJ1-3; TRBD1 might be the D (6 bases). The CDR3 covers 16 residues. V was trimmed by 1 base and J by 0 bases, leaving 10 bases between them. Germline-derived CDR1 and CDR2 are MDHEN and SYDVKM. This CDR3 reads CASSLFPDSSGNTIYF. In DNA form, the CDR3 reads TGTGCCAGCAGTTTATTCCCGGACAGCTCTGGAAACACCATATATTTT.

CDR3 sequence: CASVVTGGLLTTGELFF. Here the CDR3 DNA reads TGTGCCAGCGTAGTCACAGGGGGATTATTGACCACCGGGGAGCTGTTTTTT. The chain recombines TRBV5-5 with TRBJ2-2; 8 bases map to TRBD1. The V gene end was trimmed by 7 bases and the J gene end by 4 bases; junction bases not matched to a gene: 15. Looked up from germline, CDR1 is SGHKS and CDR2 is YYEKEE (reference sequence). This CDR3 is built from 17 residues. The full variable domain, completed using reference TRBV5-5 and TRBJ2-2, is DAGVTQSPTHLIKTRGQQVTLRCSPISGHKSVSWYQQVLGQGPQFIFQYYEKEERGRGNFPDRFSARQFPNYSSELNVNALLLGDSALYLCASVVTGGLLTTGELFFGEGSRLTVL.

The V call is TRBV13, the J call TRBJ1-2, with D unclear. Trimming cost V 5 bases and J 4 bases, with 11 bases left between them. There are 13 residues in the CDR3. Germline loops: CDR1 PRHDT, CDR2 FYEKMQ (reference sequence). This chain's CDR3 is CASSGGGSYGYTF. CDR3 DNA sequence: TGTGCCAGCAGCGGCGGAGGGTCCTATGGCTACACCTTC.

In this sample, this clone turned up a few times. The rearrangement links TRBV10-3 to TRBJ2-2; TRBD1 aligns across 10 bases. V shed 6 bases and J 6 bases; nucleotides not matched to a gene: 7. The CDR3 consists of 15 residues. Germline V CDR1 and CDR2: ENHRY, SYGVKD. CDR3 nucleotides: TGTGCCATCAGAACCGGGACAGGGGTCCCCGGGGAGCTGTTTTTT. Translated, it gives CAIRTGTGVPGELFF.

This rearrangement joins TRBV6-6 to TRBJ2-1; D unresolved. The CDR3 runs to 13 residues. V gave up 6 bases and J gave up 7 bases, with 13 bases separating them. The germline gives CDR1 MNHNY, CDR2 SVGAGI (reference sequence). Here the CDR3 DNA reads TGTGCCAGCAGACCCCCGTCCGGGAATGAGCAGTTCTTC. Translation: CASRPPSGNEQFF.

CDR3 nucleotide sequence: TGTGCCAGCAGCTTTATCGCCCTCTCCTACGAGCAGTACTTC. Translation: CASSFIALSYEQYF. V gene TRBV5-6 combines with J gene TRBJ2-7; D unclear. V was cut by 2 bases and J by 0 bases, with 9 bases left in between. The CDR3 consists of 14 residues. Germline-derived CDR1 and CDR2 are SGHDT and YYEEEE.

This clone was seen only once. The chain uses TRBV10-2 and TRBJ2-1; 11 nucleotides line up with TRBD2. The CDR3 extends over 17 amino acids. Germline lookup yields CDR1 WSHSY and CDR2 SAAADI. With 2 bases clipped from V and 6 bases from J, the junction kept 9 bases outside the gene matches. This CDR3 is CASSENLAGGPGNEQFF. CDR3 sequence (DNA): TGCGCCAGCAGTGAGAATTTAGCGGGGGGGCCAGGCAATGAGCAGTTCTTC.

This chain connects TRBV7-7 to TRBJ2-3, with 7 positions matching TRBD1. This CDR3 region has 15 residues. Germline values: CDR1 SSHAT, CDR2 FNYEAQ (reference sequence). V trimming: 4 bases; J trimming: 0 bases; junction bases outside the gene matches: 4. CDR3 nucleotides: TGTGCCAGCAGCTGGGGACAGCGGAGCACAGATACGCAGTATTTT. Its translation: CASSWGQRSTDTQYF.

J is TRBJ2-7 and V is TRBV19; tentatively, D is TRBD1 (7 bases). Germline CDR1 reads LNHDA; CDR2 reads SQIVND (reference sequence). The CDR3 is 14 amino acids. V lost 3 bases to trimming and J lost 1 base, with 10 bases between them. The CDR3 DNA reads TGTGCCAGTAGTATGGCAGGGGGGTCCTACGAGCAGTACTTC. Amino acids: CASSMAGGSYEQYF.

The rearrangement links TRBV5-6 to TRBJ2-7; D is unclear. Trimming stripped 1 base from V and 4 bases from J, with 12 bases between. CDR3 length: 14 residues. Germline CDR1 SGHDT, CDR2 YYEEEE. CDR3 region: CASSLWNKWYEQYF. The CDR3 bases are TGTGCCAGCAGCTTGTGGAACAAATGGTACGAGCAGTACTTC.

The V gene is TRBV5-4, the J gene TRBJ2-1; weak D call: TRBD2 (5 bases). There are 15 residues in the CDR3. Looked up from germline, CDR1 is SGHNT and CDR2 is YYREEE (reference sequence). Trimming shortened V by 5 bases and J by 4 bases, and 16 bases separated the two germline ends. The CDR3 DNA reads as TGTGCCAGCAGTCCCTCTAGCCAGGTTTACAATGAGCAGTTCTTC. Residues: CASSPSSQVYNEQFF.

The rearrangement joins TRBV11-2 to TRBJ2-2; 7 bases map to TRBD2. After removal of 4 bases from V and 6 bases from J, the junction contained 8 bases not matched to a gene. This CDR3 comprises 15 residues. Germline V lookup: CDR1 SGHAT, CDR2 FQNNGV. CDR3 in DNA: TGTGCCAGCAGCTCGTTAGCGGGTTCGCCCGGGGAGCTGTTTTTT. Protein: CASSSLAGSPGELFF.

The rearrangement links TRBV13 to TRBJ2-1, with TRBD2 matching over 10 bases. The CDR3 is 18 residues long. V trimming: 2 bases; J trimming: 0 bases; junction bases outside the gene matches: 7. CDR1 is PRHDT, CDR2 FYEKMQ, per germline (reference sequence). CDR3 coding DNA: TGTGCCAGCAGCTTATCCCTAGCGGGGGATAGCTCCTACAATGAGCAGTTCTTC. Protein: CASSLSLAGDSSYNEQFF.

This clone showed up just a few times. The chain employs TRBV29-1 and TRBJ1-5; TRBD1 agrees at 8 bases. The CDR3 loop spans 15 amino acids. V gave up 6 bases and J gave up 0 bases; unmatched junction bases: 7. Looked up from germline, CDR1 is SQVTM and CDR2 is ANQGSEA. The CDR3 sequence: CSVADRGNSNQPQHF. CDR3 sequence (DNA): TGCAGCGTCGCCGACAGGGGAAATAGCAATCAGCCCCAGCATTTT.

The rearrangement links TRBV4-1 to TRBJ1-5; 12 bases are shared with TRBD1. After removal of 4 bases from V and 6 bases from J, the junction contained 7 bases not matched to a gene. The CDR3 extends over 16 amino acids. Per the germline V gene, CDR1 is MGHRA and CDR2 is YSYEKL. In nucleotides, the CDR3 is TGCGCCAGCAGCCCCACCGGGACAGGGGGCTTTCAGCCCCAGCATTTT. It is translated as CASSPTGTGGFQPQHF.

The chain links TRBV2 to TRBJ2-3; 7 nucleotides align to TRBD2. CDR1 and CDR2 (germline): SNHLY, FYNNEI. The CDR3 is 12 residues long. With V trimmed by 8 bases and J by 3 bases, 2 bases remained unmatched. The CDR3 DNA is TGTGCCAGCGCGGGGGAGACAGATACGCAGTATTTT. Its protein product is CASAGETDTQYF.

The V gene is TRBV29-1, the J gene TRBJ2-3, with 9 nucleotides matching TRBD1. This CDR3 is 13 amino acids long. Germline CDR1 reads SQVTM; CDR2 reads ANQGSEA. J lost 8 bases, V lost 7 bases, and 10 bases had no gene match. Here the CDR3 reads CSARTGVGGTQYF. CDR3 nucleotides: TGCAGCGCTAGGACAGGGGTCGGAGGTACGCAGTATTTT.

This clone has just a few counts. This chain uses TRBV2 with TRBJ1-6; D perhaps matches TRBD1 (6 bases). The CDR3 runs 17 residues. Germline lookup yields CDR1 SNHLY and CDR2 FYNNEI. V was pared by 1 base and J by 8 bases, with 18 bases between. The DNA for the CDR3 is TGTGCCAGCAGTGAAGAGGGAGACTGGGCAGGGGATTCACCCCTCCACTTT. Translating it yields CASSEEGDWAGDSPLHF.

This chain connects TRBV5-1 to TRBJ1-2, with D possibly matching TRBD1 (6 bases). The V and J ends lost 2 bases and 1 base respectively, with 15 bases between them. Germline V gene data show CDR1 as SGHRS and CDR2 as YFSETQ. This CDR3 region has 16 residues. In nucleotides, the CDR3 is TGCGCCAGCAGCTTTGGGGTGGGGGGCCTTAACTATGGCTACACCTTC. The encoded protein is CASSFGVGGLNYGYTF.

V usage is TRBV5-1 and J usage is TRBJ2-7; TRBD2 aligns across 8 bases. Unmatched junction bases numbered 6, after V lost 1 base and J lost 3 bases. Germline V lookup: CDR1 SGHRS, CDR2 YFSETQ. This CDR3 is 15 amino acids long. Written as DNA, the CDR3 is TGCGCCAGCAGCTTGTTGAGCGGGGGATACTACGAGCAGTACTTC. Translation: CASSLLSGGYYEQYF. Supplemented by reference TRBV5-1 and TRBJ2-7, the full variable domain reads KAGVTQTPRYLIKTRGQQVTLSCSPISGHRSVSWYQQTPGQGLQFLFEYFSETQRNKGNFPGRFSGRQFSNSRSEMNVSTLELGDSALYLCASSLLSGGYYEQYFGPGTRLTVT.

This clone was recorded only once. This chain connects TRBV12-5 to TRBJ2-7, with D hard to call. Germline values: CDR1 LGHNT, CDR2 FRNRAP. Trimming took 0 bases from V and 5 from J, leaving 11 bases between them. CDR3 size: 14 residues. The CDR3 reads CASGLVGFRHEQYF. DNA of the CDR3: TGTGCTAGTGGTTTGGTAGGTTTTAGGCACGAGCAGTACTTC.

The chain carries TRBV2 and TRBJ1-4, with D uncertain. The CDR3 is 15 residues long. Germline V CDR1 and CDR2: SNHLY, FYNNEI. V lost 9 bases to trimming and J lost 5 bases, with 19 bases between them. The CDR3 is CASNGPKAINEKLFF. CDR3 nucleotides: TGTGCCAGTAACGGGCCCAAGGCCATAAATGAAAAACTGTTTTTT. Full variable domain (outside the CDR3, taken from reference TRBV2 and TRBJ1-4): EPEVTQTPSHQVTQMGQEVILRCVPISNHLYFYWYRQILGQKVEFLVSFYNNEISEKSEIFDDQFSVERPDGSNFTLKIRSTKLEDSAMYFCASNGPKAINEKLFFGSGTQLSVL.

The V and J genes are TRBV9 and TRBJ1-5; no clear D gene. Germline V gene data show CDR1 as SGDLS and CDR2 as YYNGEE. This CDR3 comprises 15 residues. V was shortened by 3 bases and J by 3 bases, with 13 bases between the two germline ends. The CDR3 region is CASSAGRTLNQPQHF. CDR3 coding DNA: TGTGCCAGCAGCGCCGGACGGACTCTCAATCAGCCCCAGCATTTT.